The rows below give T cell receptor beta chains drawn from one sample of a study of early stage breast cancer tumors. Clones were sequenced by immunoSEQ multiplex PCR, and TCRdb holds only the in-frame ones, with some missing. Here the sample spans 70,000 or so clones, approximately 84% being singletons. Sequencing input: blood. These receptor sequences come from a person in their 40s with breast cancer. CDR3s include the opening cysteine and the closing phenylalanine or tryptophan. D genes are given only for firm matches. Clone size is not always given. Where it is, it says once, few, many or a class for expanded clones.

TRBJ2-7,TRBV10-2,-,-,CASLIGTHEQYF,TGCGCCAGCTTGATAGGGACCCACGAGCAGTACTTC
TRBJ1-5,TRBV18,-,TRBD1,CASSGQGEQPQHF,TGTGCCAGCTCAGGGCAGGGGGAACAGCCCCAGCATTTT
TRBJ2-7,TRBV7-6,-,-,CASSLDGPTYEQYF,TGTGCCAGCAGCTTAGACGGTCCCACCTACGAGCAGTACTTC
TRBJ2-2,TRBV18,-,-,CASSPSDRGELFF,TGTGCCAGCTCACCATCGGACCGCGGGGAGCTGTTTTTT
TRBJ1-1,TRBV27,few,-,CASSLYPGTNTEAFF,TGTGCCAGCAGTTTATATCCCGGGACCAACACTGAAGCTTTCTTT
TRBJ2-2,TRBV27,-,TRBD2,CASRVRRETNTGELFF,TGTGCCAGCAGAGTTCGGCGGGAGACGAACACCGGGGAGCTGTTTTTT
TRBJ1-4,TRBV7-3,-,TRBD1,CASSRGQGGKLFF,TGTGCCAGCAGCCGGGGACAGGGGGGGAAACTGTTTTTT
TRBJ2-1,TRBV5-4,few,-,CASSRGSSYNEQFF,TGTGCCAGCAGCCGCGGTAGCTCCTACAATGAGCAGTTCTTC
TRBJ1-2,TRBV19,-,-,CASKAGGGQARASNYGYTF,TGTGCCAGTAAAGCTGGTGGGGGCCAAGCTAGAGCATCCAACTATGGCTACACCTTC
TRBJ2-7,TRBV6-1,-,-,CASTRDGNYEQYF,TGTGCCAGCACCCGGGACGGGAACTACGAGCAGTACTTC
TRBJ1-3,TRBV7-2,-,-,CASSRGAGAGNTIYF,TGTGCCAGCAGCCGAGGCGCAGGGGCTGGAAACACCATATATTTT
TRBJ1-3,TRBV28,-,TRBD1,CASRQGSGNTIYF,TGTGCCAGTAGACAGGGTTCCGGAAACACCATATATTTT
TRBJ1-2,TRBV30,-,TRBD1,CAWRALGTAFYGYTF,TGTGCCTGGAGAGCCTTAGGGACAGCCTTCTATGGCTACACCTTC
TRBJ2-3,TRBV7-9,-,TRBD2,CATREGGDTQYF,TGTGCCACCCGGGAGGGGGGAGATACGCAGTATTTT
TRBJ1-5,TRBV19,-,-,CASSIVEEYNQPQHF,TGTGCCAGTAGTATAGTTGAAGAATACAATCAGCCCCAGCATTTT
TRBJ2-1,TRBV9,-,-,CASSDTTYNEQFF,TGTGCCAGCAGCGATACGACCTACAATGAGCAGTTCTTC
TRBJ1-2,TRBV10-3,-,TRBD1,CAISEGTAANYGYTF,TGTGCCATCAGTGAGGGGACAGCCGCTAACTATGGCTACACCTTC
TRBJ2-1,TRBV9,-,TRBD1,CASSAGTGSSNEQFF,TGTGCCAGCAGCGCTGGGACAGGGAGTTCCAATGAGCAGTTCTTC
TRBJ1-5,TRBV28,-,-,CASSLTTFYTVGKNQPQHF,TGTGCCAGCAGTTTGACCACCTTTTATACAGTCGGAAAAAATCAGCCCCAGCATTTT
TRBJ1-2,TRBV28,-,-,CASSLKRSYGYTF,TGTGCCAGCAGTTTAAAGAGAAGCTATGGCTACACCTTC
TRBJ1-2,TRBV6-5,few,-,CASSYSKHSYGYTF,TGTGCCAGCAGTTACTCGAAACATAGCTATGGCTACACCTTC
TRBJ2-3,TRBV7-2,once,-,CASSLGMVGGTQYF,TGTGCCAGCAGCTTAGGAATGGTGGGGGGTACGCAGTATTTT
TRBJ2-1,TRBV7-8,-,TRBD1,CASSFGQGYNEQFF,TGTGCCAGCAGCTTCGGACAGGGGTACAATGAGCAGTTCTTC
TRBJ2-7,TRBV6-4,-,-,CASSADRGYEQYF,TGTGCCAGCAGTGCAGACCGGGGCTACGAGCAGTACTTC
TRBJ2-7,TRBV7-9,-,-,CASSPQDEQYF,TGTGCCAGCAGCCCACAGGACGAGCAGTACTTC
TRBJ1-4,TRBV7-8,-,-,CASSSVHPGLREKLFF,TGTGCCAGCAGCTCAGTACACCCAGGGTTACGGGAAAAACTGTTTTTT
TRBJ2-5,TRBV30,-,-,CAWTPETSSRTQYF,TGTGCCTGGACTCCTGAAACCAGTTCCCGGACCCAGTACTTC
TRBJ2-7,TRBV28,-,-,CASGRPYEQYF,TGTGCCAGCGGACGCCCATACGAGCAGTACTTC
TRBJ2-7,TRBV7-2,-,TRBD1,CASSLGTGGTYEQYF,TGTGCCAGCAGCTTGGGGACAGGGGGCACCTACGAGCAGTACTTC
TRBJ2-5,TRBV7-9,-,TRBD2,CASSPSSGRRETQYF,TGTGCCAGCAGTCCATCCAGCGGGAGACGAGAGACCCAGTACTTC
TRBJ2-5,TRBV19,-,TRBD2,CAAPSGLAGAETQYF,TGTGCCGCCCCCTCCGGGCTAGCGGGAGCGGAGACCCAGTACTTC
TRBJ2-2,TRBV29-1,-,-,CSVRPSVGRSTGELFF,TGCAGCGTTCGTCCCTCGGTTGGCAGATCAACCGGGGAGCTGTTTTTT
TRBJ2-3,TRBV11-3,-,TRBD1,CASSYHRGADTQYF,TGTGCCAGCAGCTACCACAGGGGTGCAGATACGCAGTATTTT
TRBJ2-5,TRBV6-6,-,-,CASSYSKWQGETQYF,TGTGCCAGCAGTTACTCGAAGTGGCAGGGGGAGACCCAGTACTTC
TRBJ1-3,TRBV28,once,-,CASYSGNTIYF,TGTGCCAGCTACTCTGGAAACACCATATATTTT
TRBJ1-1,TRBV7-9,once,-,CASSRPGLYTEAFF,TGTGCCAGCAGTCGCCCGGGGCTATACACTGAAGCTTTCTTT
TRBJ1-1,TRBV30,-,-,CAWSVGPGLNTEAFF,TGTGCCTGGAGTGTAGGGCCGGGGCTGAACACTGAAGCTTTCTTT
TRBJ1-1,TRBV15,-,-,CATSRDVGGRNTEAFF,TGTGCCACCAGCAGAGATGTCGGGGGGCGAAACACTGAAGCTTTCTTT
TRBJ1-3,TRBV28,-,-,CASRAGRANSGNTIYF,TGTGCCAGCAGAGCGGGACGGGCGAACTCTGGAAACACCATATATTTT
TRBJ2-2,TRBV7-9,-,-,CASSPRGDNTGELFF,TGTGCCAGCAGCCCCAGGGGGGATAACACCGGGGAGCTGTTTTTT
TRBJ2-7,TRBV21-1,few,-,CASRKKGGYSYEQYF,TGTGCCAGCAGAAAGAAGGGGGGGTACTCCTACGAGCAGTACTTC
TRBJ2-5,TRBV2,-,TRBD1,CASEKTGGQETQYF,TGTGCCAGCGAAAAAACAGGGGGGCAAGAGACCCAGTACTTC
TRBJ1-2,TRBV6-1,-,-,CASSDRRYGYTF,TGTGCCAGCAGCGACAGGCGCTATGGCTACACCTTC
TRBJ2-7,TRBV27,-,-,CASSRQAGTSYEQYF,TGTGCCAGCAGTAGACAAGCGGGTACCTCCTACGAGCAGTACTTC
TRBJ2-1,TRBV18,-,-,CASSPGSGSYNEQFF,TGTGCCAGCTCACCAGGCTCGGGCTCCTACAATGAGCAGTTCTTC
TRBJ2-3,TRBV9,-,-,CASSRTSTDTQYF,TGTGCCAGCAGCCGCACCTCCACAGATACGCAGTATTTT
TRBJ1-1,TRBV7-6,-,TRBD1,CASSLGQGAMNTEAFF,TGTGCCAGCAGCCTGGGACAGGGTGCCATGAACACTGAAGCTTTCTTT
TRBJ2-7,TRBV7-3,-,-,CASSGDNSPYEQYF,TGTGCCAGCAGTGGGGACAATTCACCTTACGAGCAGTACTTC
TRBJ2-1,TRBV29-1,-,TRBD2,CSAGREGGYNEQFF,TGCAGCGCCGGGCGGGAGGGAGGCTACAATGAGCAGTTCTTC
TRBJ2-7,TRBV23-1,-,-,CASTPGAGPPYEQYF,TGCGCCAGCACCCCCGGGGCGGGACCCCCTTACGAGCAGTACTTC
TRBJ2-7,TRBV19,-,TRBD2,CASSIDHVTSGRAGSYEQYF,TGTGCCAGTAGTATAGATCATGTGACTAGCGGGAGGGCTGGTTCCTACGAGCAGTACTTC
TRBJ1-5,TRBV6-5,-,-,CASSYDLNQPQHF,TGTGCCAGCAGTTACGACCTGAATCAGCCCCAGCATTTT